This T cell receptor (beta chain) was sequenced in a study of cytomegalovirus exposure and HLA in healthy donors. The overall study: About 85 million unique TCRs from HLA-typed donors were held in an early release of data.

This clone was counted only a few times. The antigen is undetermined. The J segment lost 2 bases and the V segment lost 6 bases, leaving 6 bases of the junction unmatched. CDR3 length: 15 residues. Germline loops: CDR1 MNHEY, CDR2 SVGAGI. Overall study results and limits: Cytomegalovirus-associated TCR beta chains were listed, numbering more than 150. Some V segments (TRBV6-2 and TRBV6-3 among them) were excluded as indistinguishable.

The PCR ran on 60 Vbeta and 13 Jbeta primers. The method was immunoSEQ multiplex PCR; TCRdb's version includes in-frame clones alone and lacks a portion of them. The sample shows 90,000 to 140,000 clones, 13% to 15% of them seen only once. Sequenced: PBMCs. This TCR came from a female donor in good health and CMV-seronegative. The gene calls are TRBV6-5 and TRBJ2-1; TRBD2 agrees at 8 bases. In nucleotides, the CDR3 is TGTGCCAGCAGAAAACTAGCGGATCCCTACAATGAGCAGTTCTTC. Its translation is CASRKLADPYNEQFF.